The sequence of this T cell receptor (beta chain) was determined in a study of T cells in Graves' hyperthyroidism and ophthalmopathy. This clonotype was detected only once. CDR1 is ENHRY, CDR2 SYGVKD, per germline. V was clipped by 0 bases and J by 7 bases, with 16 bases between them. This CDR3 contains 16 residues. From RNA transcripts, TCR beta CDR3 regions were amplified. TCR CDR3 regions were first amplified by RT-PCR with HTBI primers. MiXCR, run by TCRdb on the multiplex PCR reads, gives a single entry per CDR3 protein. The table shows 650,000 to 800,000 distinct CDR3 sequences, with just under 45% occurring only once.

The chain combines TRBV10-3 with TRBJ1-3, with D maybe TRBD1 (5 bases). The sequenced sample consisted of peripheral blood or thyroid tissue (not recorded which). The receptor's source is an adult man with Graves' disease, either hyperthyroidism or ophthalmopathy (not recorded which). CDR3 nucleotide sequence: TGTGCCATCAGTGAGTCGGGGACTAGCGGGGTGAACACCATATATTTT. Protein product: CAISESGTSGVNTIYF.